This TCR beta chain originates from a study of early T cells in non-severe SARS-CoV-2 infection. General observations from the study: Matching results from VDJdb favored anti-spike CD8 responses, leaving private and CD4 specificities undetected.

Comments on this clonotype: Its antigen remains unidentified.

Unique molecular identifiers were affixed to single, distinct cDNA molecules. TCRdb independently ran MiXCR on the 5' RACE reads; one entry per CDR3 protein. This sample has some 51,000 distinct CDR3 sequences; more than 12% occur once, and the top ten carry roughly 10%. The trim removed 6 bases at V and 6 bases at J, leaving 12 bases unmatched. The V gene's germline CDR1 is MDHEN and CDR2 SYDVKM. This CDR3 has 17 amino acids. The chain links TRBV28 to TRBJ2-5; 14 positions match TRBD2. The sample was whole blood, taken at baseline. The receptor's source is an adult who was a healthcare worker with PCR-confirmed SARS-CoV-2 infection or an uninfected control (not recorded which). DNA for the CDR3: TGTGCCAGCAGGAAAAGCAGGACTAGCGGGGGGAGTAAGACCCAGTACTTC. Amino acids: CASRKSRTSGGSKTQYF.